The source of this T cell receptor beta chain is a study of neurological immune-mediated disorders. Study-level findings and limits: There were no CDR3 amino acid sequences shared by expanded clones across subjects, a result suggesting private repertoires in all groups.

This clonotype appeared many times. What it binds is unknown. Synthesis of cDNA was accomplished via 5'RACE employing 10-nucleotide random UMIs. Every sequencing run produced over 200 million TCR-beta sequences, and the sequences from any one run covered 15-18 subjects. Via MiXCR, TCRdb re-called the 5' RACE reads, giving one row per CDR3 protein. The sample lists approximately 50,000 distinct CDR3 sequences, over 9% occurring once. PBMCs stored at -80 C, numbering 2 million, were the origin of the unsorted libraries. J was trimmed by 4 bases and V by 4 bases; bases with no gene match: 13. The CDR3 spans 16 residues. Germline V gives CDR1 DFQATT, CDR2 SNEGSKA (reference sequence).

The clonotype originates from a man aged 70-80 years with HTLV-1-associated myelopathy (HAM/TSP). The chain is built from TRBV20-1 and TRBJ2-1, with 7 positions matching TRBD2. Material: PBMCs. The CDR3 DNA sequence: TGCAGTGCTAAACTCGGCGCGGGAGTGTCATACAATGAGCAGTTCTTC. It specifies CSAKLGAGVSYNEQFF.